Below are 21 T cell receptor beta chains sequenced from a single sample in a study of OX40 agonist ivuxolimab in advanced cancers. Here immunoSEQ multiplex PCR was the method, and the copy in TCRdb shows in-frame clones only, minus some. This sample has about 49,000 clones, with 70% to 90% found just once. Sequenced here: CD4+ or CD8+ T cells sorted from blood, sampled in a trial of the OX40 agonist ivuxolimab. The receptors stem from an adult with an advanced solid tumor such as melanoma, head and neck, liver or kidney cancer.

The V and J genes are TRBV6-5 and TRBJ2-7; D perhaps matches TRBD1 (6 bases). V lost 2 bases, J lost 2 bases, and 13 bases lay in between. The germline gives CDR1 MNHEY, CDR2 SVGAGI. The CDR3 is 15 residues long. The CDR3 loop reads CASSYDRDNAYEQYF. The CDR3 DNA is TGTGCCAGCAGTTACGACCGGGACAACGCCTACGAGCAGTACTTC.

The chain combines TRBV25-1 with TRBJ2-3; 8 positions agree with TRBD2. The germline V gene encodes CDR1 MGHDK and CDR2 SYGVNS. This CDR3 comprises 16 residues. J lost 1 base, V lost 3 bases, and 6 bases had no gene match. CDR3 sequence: CASSDAREEGTDTQYF. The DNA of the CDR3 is TGTGCCAGCAGTGACGCGCGGGAGGAGGGCACAGATACGCAGTATTTT.

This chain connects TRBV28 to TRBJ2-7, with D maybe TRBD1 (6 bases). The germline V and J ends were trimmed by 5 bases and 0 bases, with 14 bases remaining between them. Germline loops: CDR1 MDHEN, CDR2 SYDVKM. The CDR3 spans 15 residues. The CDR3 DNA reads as TGTGCCAGCAGTGCTTCCGGGACAATCTCCTACGAGCAGTACTTC. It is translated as CASSASGTISYEQYF.

The CDR3 coding sequence is TGCGCCAGCAGCCGGGGAACAACTAATGAAAAACTGTTTTTT. Residues: CASSRGTTNEKLFF. V is TRBV4-3 and J is TRBJ1-4; D is unclear. The CDR3 spans 14 residues. Germline lookup yields CDR1 LGHNA and CDR2 YSLEER. Trimming removed 4 bases at V and 0 bases at J, with 6 bases between.

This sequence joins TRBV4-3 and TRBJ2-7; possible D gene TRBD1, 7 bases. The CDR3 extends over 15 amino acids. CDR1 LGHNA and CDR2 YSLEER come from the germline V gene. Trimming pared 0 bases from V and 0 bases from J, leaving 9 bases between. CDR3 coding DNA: TGCGCCAGCAGCCAAGACAGGGGGGCCTCCTACGAGCAGTACTTC. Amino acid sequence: CASSQDRGASYEQYF.

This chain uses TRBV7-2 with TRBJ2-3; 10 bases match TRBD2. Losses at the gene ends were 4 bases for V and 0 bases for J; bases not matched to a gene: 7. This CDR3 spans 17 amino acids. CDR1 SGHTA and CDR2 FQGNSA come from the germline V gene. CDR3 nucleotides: TGTGCCAGCAGCTCCCCCCCGGGACTAGCGAGCACAGATACGCAGTATTTT. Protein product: CASSSPPGLASTDTQYF.

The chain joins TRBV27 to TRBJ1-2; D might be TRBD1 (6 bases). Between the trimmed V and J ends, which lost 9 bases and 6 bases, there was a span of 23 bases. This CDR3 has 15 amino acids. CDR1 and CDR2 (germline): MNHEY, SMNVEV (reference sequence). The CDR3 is CASRRLGGKGHGYTF. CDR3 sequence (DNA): TGTGCCAGTCGAAGGTTGGGGGGCAAGGGGCATGGCTACACCTTC.

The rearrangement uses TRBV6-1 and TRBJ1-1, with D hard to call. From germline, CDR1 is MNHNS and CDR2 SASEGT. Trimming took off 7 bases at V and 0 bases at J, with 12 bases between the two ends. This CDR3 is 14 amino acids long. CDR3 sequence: CASNFLQLNTEAFF. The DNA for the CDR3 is TGTGCCAGCAATTTTTTACAGCTGAACACTGAAGCTTTCTTT.

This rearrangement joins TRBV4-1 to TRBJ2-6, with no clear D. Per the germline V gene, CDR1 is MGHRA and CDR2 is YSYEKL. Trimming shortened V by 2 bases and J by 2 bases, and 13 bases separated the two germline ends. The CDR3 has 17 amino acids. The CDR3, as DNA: TGCGCCAGCAGCCAAATGGGTTTGAGCACTGGGGCCAACGTCCTGACTTTC. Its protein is CASSQMGLSTGANVLTF.

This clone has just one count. The CDR3 nucleotides read TGTGCCAGCAGCATGACAGGATCTGGAAACACCATATATTTT. It codes for CASSMTGSGNTIYF. The chain is built from TRBV11-3 and TRBJ1-3; tentatively, D is TRBD1 (6 bases). Germline CDR1 SGHNT, CDR2 YENEEA. This CDR3 spans 14 amino acids. Trimming pared 5 bases from V and 1 base from J, leaving 9 bases between.

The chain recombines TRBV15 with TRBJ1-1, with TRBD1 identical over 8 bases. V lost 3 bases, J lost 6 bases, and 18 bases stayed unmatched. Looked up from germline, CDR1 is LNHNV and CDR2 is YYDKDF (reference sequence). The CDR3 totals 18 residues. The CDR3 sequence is CATSSAGLHQGAGAEAFF. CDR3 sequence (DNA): TGTGCCACCAGCAGCGCAGGCCTACACCAGGGGGCCGGCGCTGAAGCTTTCTTT.

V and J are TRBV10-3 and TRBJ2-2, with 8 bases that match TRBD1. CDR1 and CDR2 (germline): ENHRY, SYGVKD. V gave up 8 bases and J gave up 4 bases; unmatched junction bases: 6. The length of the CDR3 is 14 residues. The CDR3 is CAIRGTGGTGELFF. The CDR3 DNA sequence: TGTGCCATCCGCGGAACAGGGGGCACCGGGGAGCTGTTTTTT.

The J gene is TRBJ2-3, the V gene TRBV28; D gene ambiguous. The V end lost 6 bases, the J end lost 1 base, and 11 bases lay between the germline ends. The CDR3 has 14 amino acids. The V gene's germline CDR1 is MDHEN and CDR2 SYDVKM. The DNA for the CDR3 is TGTGCCAGCAGACAGAGGATCGGCACAGATACGCAGTATTTT. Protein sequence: CASRQRIGTDTQYF.

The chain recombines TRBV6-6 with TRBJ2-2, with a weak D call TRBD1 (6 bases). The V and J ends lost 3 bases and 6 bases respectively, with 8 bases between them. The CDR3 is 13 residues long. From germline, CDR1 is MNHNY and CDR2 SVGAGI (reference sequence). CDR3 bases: TGTGCCAGCAGTTATCAGGGGTCCGGGGAGCTGTTTTTT. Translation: CASSYQGSGELFF.

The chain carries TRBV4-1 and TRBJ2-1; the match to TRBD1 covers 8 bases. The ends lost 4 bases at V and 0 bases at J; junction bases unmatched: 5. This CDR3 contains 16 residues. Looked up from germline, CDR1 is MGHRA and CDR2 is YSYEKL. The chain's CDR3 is CASSLRTGSSYNEQFF. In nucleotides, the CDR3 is TGCGCCAGCAGCCTTAGGACAGGGAGCTCCTACAATGAGCAGTTCTTC.

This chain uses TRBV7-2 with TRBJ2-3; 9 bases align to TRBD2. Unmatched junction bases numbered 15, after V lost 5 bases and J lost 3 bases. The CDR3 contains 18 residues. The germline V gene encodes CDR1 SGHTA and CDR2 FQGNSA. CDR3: CASSAVRYSGSGTDTQYF. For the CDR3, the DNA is TGTGCCAGCAGCGCAGTTAGATATAGCGGGAGTGGGACAGATACGCAGTATTTT.

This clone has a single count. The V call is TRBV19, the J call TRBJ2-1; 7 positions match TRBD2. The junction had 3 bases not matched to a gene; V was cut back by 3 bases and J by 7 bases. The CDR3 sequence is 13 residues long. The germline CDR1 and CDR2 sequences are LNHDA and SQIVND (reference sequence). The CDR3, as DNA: TGTGCCAGTAGTATCGCTAGCGGTAATGAGCAGTTCTTC. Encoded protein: CASSIASGNEQFF.

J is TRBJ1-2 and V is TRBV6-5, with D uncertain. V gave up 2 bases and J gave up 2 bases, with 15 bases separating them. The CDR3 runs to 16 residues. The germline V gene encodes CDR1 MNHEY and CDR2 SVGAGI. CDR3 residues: CASSYDPSGVNYGYTF. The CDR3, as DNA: TGTGCCAGCAGTTACGACCCCTCCGGGGTGAACTATGGCTACACCTTC.

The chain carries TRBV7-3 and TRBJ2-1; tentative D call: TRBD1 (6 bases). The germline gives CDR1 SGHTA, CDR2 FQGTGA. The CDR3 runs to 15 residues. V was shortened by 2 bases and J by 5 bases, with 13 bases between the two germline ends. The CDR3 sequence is CASSLEGTSHNEQFF. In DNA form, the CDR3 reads TGTGCCAGCAGCTTAGAAGGGACAAGTCACAATGAGCAGTTCTTC.

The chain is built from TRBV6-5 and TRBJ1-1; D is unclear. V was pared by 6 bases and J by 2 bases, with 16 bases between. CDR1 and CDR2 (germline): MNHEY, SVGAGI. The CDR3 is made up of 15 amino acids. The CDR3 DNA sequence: TGTGCCAGCAGCAGTGGACGGTGGGCTAACACTGAAGCTTTCTTT. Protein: CASSSGRWANTEAFF.

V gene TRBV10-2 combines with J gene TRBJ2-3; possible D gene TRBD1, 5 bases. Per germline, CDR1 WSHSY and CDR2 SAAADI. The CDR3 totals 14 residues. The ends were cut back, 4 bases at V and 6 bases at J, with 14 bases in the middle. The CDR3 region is CASSGAGLGDTQYF. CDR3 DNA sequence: TGCGCCAGCAGTGGAGCAGGGTTGGGGGATACGCAGTATTTT.